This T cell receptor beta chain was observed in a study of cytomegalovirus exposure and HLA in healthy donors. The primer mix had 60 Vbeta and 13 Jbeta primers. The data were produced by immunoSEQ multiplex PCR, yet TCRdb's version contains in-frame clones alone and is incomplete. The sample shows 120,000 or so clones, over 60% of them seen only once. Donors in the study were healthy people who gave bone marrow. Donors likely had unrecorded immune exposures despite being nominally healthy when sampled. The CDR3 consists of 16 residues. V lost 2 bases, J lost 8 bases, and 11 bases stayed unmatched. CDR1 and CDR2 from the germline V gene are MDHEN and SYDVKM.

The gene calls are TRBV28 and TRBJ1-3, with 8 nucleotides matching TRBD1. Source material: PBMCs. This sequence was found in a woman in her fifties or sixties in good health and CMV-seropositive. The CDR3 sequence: CASSLGGTGGRDTIYF. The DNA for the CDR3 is TGTGCCAGCAGTTTAGGGGGTACAGGGGGGAGAGACACCATATATTTT.